Below are 20 T cell receptor beta chains sequenced from a single sample in a study of T cell repertoires in aging, cancer and after chemotherapy. Multiplex touch-down PCR with TRB-A/B primers amplified rearranged V-D-J TRB sequences. TCRdb re-called the multiplex PCR reads through MiXCR, storing one row per CDR3 protein. The data show about 6,700 distinct CDR3 sequences, 22% seen once. The template was genomic DNA from peripheral blood, not RNA. Sequenced sample: blood. The receptors originated from a human donor with a blood cancer.

A note on this clonotype: This sequence may be a read error, since a much larger clone differs from it by one base. V and J are TRBV6-5 and TRBJ1-1, with TRBD1 identical over 7 bases. The CDR3 is made up of 15 amino acids. Germline V CDR1 and CDR2: MNHEY, SVGAGI. The V segment lost 6 bases and the J segment 6 bases; nucleotides outside the gene matches: 13. CDR3 sequence (DNA): TGTGCCAGCAGACGCGGGACAGTATACAACTCTGAAGCTTTCTTT. It yields the protein CASRRGTVYNSEAFF.

This clonotype was detected only a few times. V usage is TRBV5-1 and J usage is TRBJ2-1; 8 bases map to TRBD2. J lost 2 bases, V lost 4 bases, and 5 bases had no gene match. The CDR3 has 15 residues. Germline loops: CDR1 SGHRS, CDR2 YFSETQ. In DNA, the CDR3 is TGCGCCAGCAGCAACCTAGCGGGTACCTACAATGAGCAGTTCTTC. Translated: CASSNLAGTYNEQFF.

Concerning this clonotype: Just one base apart from a much larger clone, this may be a read error. The V call is TRBV5-5, the J call TRBJ2-5; D may be TRBD2 (6 bases). The germline V and J ends were trimmed by 0 bases and 2 bases, with 20 bases remaining between them. The CDR3 has 18 residues. Germline loops: CDR1 SGHKS, CDR2 YYEKEE (reference sequence). This CDR3 reads CASSLGAGDWEEQETQYF. CDR3 DNA sequence: TGTGCCAGCAGCTTGGGGGCAGGCGATTGGGAGGAACAAGAGACCCAGTACTTC.

The gene calls are TRBV6-1 and TRBJ1-1, with D tentatively TRBD1 (6 bases). V lost 6 bases to trimming and J lost 2 bases, with 25 bases between them. CDR1 is MNHNS and CDR2 is SASEGT in the germline V gene. CDR3 size: 18 residues. CDR3 bases: TGTGCCAGCAGCCCCAGGGGAGGGGGAGGAGTGAGAAACACTGAAGCTTTCTTT. This codes for CASSPRGGGGVRNTEAFF.

This clonotype has a handful of counts. The chain uses TRBV19 and TRBJ1-1; D possibly corresponds to TRBD1 (5 bases). Between the trimmed V and J ends, which lost 3 bases and 9 bases, there was a span of 14 bases. Germline values: CDR1 LNHDA, CDR2 SQIVND (reference sequence). The CDR3 loop spans 13 amino acids. The CDR3 loop is CASSIGRDGQAFF. DNA for the CDR3: TGTGCCAGTAGTATTGGCAGGGATGGTCAAGCTTTCTTT.

The CDR3 here is CASSLRGEDTEAFF. CDR3 nucleotide sequence: TGTGCCAGCAGCTTGCGGGGTGAGGACACTGAAGCTTTCTTT. V is TRBV5-5 and J is TRBJ1-1, with D unresolved. Trimming cost V 1 base and J 3 bases, with 10 bases left between them. This CDR3 spans 14 amino acids. CDR1 and CDR2 (germline): SGHKS, YYEKEE (reference sequence).

This clonotype appeared a single time. This clone may be a read error of a much larger clone one base away. The rearrangement joins TRBV19 to TRBJ1-2; D perhaps matches TRBD1 (5 bases). This CDR3 region has 14 residues. V lost 5 bases and J lost 3, with 13 bases in between. Germline CDR1 and CDR2: LNHDA and SQIVND (reference sequence). CDR3 sequence (DNA): TGTGCCAGTAGTCCAGCAGGGTTGGACTATGGCTACACCTTC. This codes for CASSPAGLDYGYTF. Based on the CDR3 plus reference TRBV19 and TRBJ1-2, the full variable domain is DGGITQSPKYLFRKEGQNVTLSCEQNLNHDAMYWYRQDPGQGLRLIYYSQIVNDFQKGDIAEGYSVSREKKESFPLTVTSAQKNPTAFYLCASSPAGLDYGYTFGSGTRLTVV.

This clonotype is deemed medium-sized (0.01 to 0.1%). This CDR3 reads CASSYNFGTGANYEQYF. The CDR3 DNA reads as TGTGCCAGCAGTTACAATTTTGGCACAGGGGCCAACTACGAGCAGTACTTC. The chain uses TRBV6-5 and TRBJ2-7; 7 bases are shared with TRBD1. From germline, CDR1 is MNHEY and CDR2 SVGAGI. V lost 2 bases and J lost 3; bases outside the gene matches: 13. The CDR3 sequence is 17 residues long.

By frequency in the sample, this clonotype is medium-sized. The chain has TRBV15 and TRBJ2-1; D call uncertain. The germline V gene has CDR1 LNHNV and CDR2 YYDKDF (reference sequence). The V end was cut by 3 bases, the J end by 3 bases, with 9 bases between. This CDR3 has 14 amino acids. In DNA form, the CDR3 reads TGTGCCACCAGCAGTCCCGAGATCTACAATGAGCAGTTCTTC. This codes for CATSSPEIYNEQFF.

This clonotype qualifies as medium-sized (0.01 to 0.1%). The chain has TRBV6-6 and TRBJ2-3; the D is unclear. Germline CDR1 and CDR2: MNHNY and SVGAGI (reference sequence). The CDR3 has 11 residues. V dropped 7 bases and J dropped 7 bases, with 9 bases sitting between them. CDR3 amino acids: CASKAKNTQYF. CDR3 DNA sequence: TGTGCCAGCAAGGCAAAGAATACGCAGTATTTT.

Sample share makes this clonotype medium-sized. The chain recombines TRBV6-1 with TRBJ1-2, with D unclear. Germline assignment: CDR1 MNHNS and CDR2 SASEGT. V lost 5 bases and J 6 bases, leaving 7 bases between the germline ends. The CDR3 spans 11 residues. The DNA of the CDR3 is TGTGCCAGCAGTCTTTTGGATGGCTACACCTTC. This translates into CASSLLDGYTF.

This clonotype is labeled medium-sized. The chain is built from TRBV29-1 and TRBJ1-5; the D gene is possibly TRBD1 (5 bases). V was cut by 7 bases and J by 5 bases, with 12 bases left in between. Germline loops: CDR1 SQVTM, CDR2 ANQGSEA. The CDR3 extends over 12 amino acids. CDR3 DNA: TGCAGCGCCGGGGGAAAGGATCAGCCCCAGCATTTT. Translation gives CSAGGKDQPQHF.

Sample share makes this clonotype medium-sized. V and J are TRBV6-1 and TRBJ2-3, with 12 bases that match TRBD2. This CDR3 is built from 15 residues. Trimming took 2 bases from V and 4 from J; bases not matched to a gene: 1. Germline V gives CDR1 MNHNS, CDR2 SASEGT. CDR3 region: CASSELAGGADTQYF. Here the CDR3 DNA reads TGTGCCAGCAGTGAACTAGCGGGAGGGGCAGATACGCAGTATTTT.

This clonotype was counted only a few times. The gene calls are TRBV28 and TRBJ1-6; 9 positions agree with TRBD1. Germline CDR1 reads MDHEN; CDR2 reads SYDVKM. The CDR3 sequence is 18 residues long. With V trimmed by 2 bases and J by 9 bases, 14 bases remained unmatched. Here the CDR3 reads CASSLPPGQGRIFSPLHF. CDR3 nucleotides: TGTGCCAGCAGTTTACCCCCGGGACAGGGAAGGATATTTTCACCCCTCCACTTT.

As for this clonotype: This may be a read error, as it is one base from a much larger clone. It is likely a read error, because the conserved phenylalanine at the end of the CDR3 is missing. This rearrangement joins TRBV6-5 to TRBJ1-2; tentatively, D is TRBD1 (5 bases). Germline CDR1 and CDR2: MNHEY and SVGAGI. The CDR3 length is 15 residues. V lost 6 bases to trimming and J lost 5 bases, with 19 bases between them. The CDR3 reads CASRSPGAEGYGYTL. CDR3 coding DNA: TGTGCCAGCAGAAGCCCTGGGGCCGAGGGGTATGGCTACACCTTA.

This clonotype is classed as medium-sized. The chain is built from TRBV6-2 or TRBV6-3 and TRBJ2-7; 12 bases are shared with TRBD1. The V gene end was trimmed by 2 bases and the J gene end by 2 bases; junction bases not matched to a gene: 1. The CDR3 loop spans 15 amino acids. Per germline, CDR1 MNHEY and CDR2 SVGEGT. The CDR3 loop is CASSYGTGGPYEQYF. CDR3 bases: TGTGCCAGCAGTTACGGGACAGGGGGCCCCTACGAGCAGTACTTC.

This clonotype has a handful of counts. The chain uses TRBV18 and TRBJ1-2; possibly TRBD1 for D (5 bases). This CDR3 contains 15 residues. Per the germline V gene, CDR1 is KGHSH and CDR2 is LQKENI. Trimming left V 5 bases short and J 4 bases short, with 17 bases between. The CDR3 loop reads CASSGGGTSGYGYTF. The DNA for the CDR3 is TGTGCCAGCTCAGGGGGAGGTACTAGCGGCTATGGCTACACCTTC.

This clonotype is labeled medium-sized. The chain links TRBV12-3 or TRBV12-4 to TRBJ2-3; D is unresolved. V was cut by 8 bases and J by 0 bases, with 12 bases left in between. The CDR3 covers 14 residues. The CDR3: CASVARISTDTQYF. CDR3 nucleotides: TGTGCCAGCGTGGCACGGATTAGCACAGATACGCAGTATTTT.

This chain uses TRBV14 with TRBJ2-1; 7 bases are shared with TRBD2. CDR1 and CDR2 (germline): SGHDN, FVKESK. CDR3 length: 13 residues. V was clipped by 5 bases and J by 7 bases; unmatched bases: 5. The CDR3 DNA sequence: TGTGCCAGCAGCGGGAGGGCTGGAAATGAGCAGTTCTTC. It codes for CASSGRAGNEQFF.

Here the CDR3 reads CASSGGRAQSVPIYF. The DNA of the CDR3 is TGTGCCAGCAGCGGCGGGAGGGCCCAATCTGTACCCATATATTTT. The chain has TRBV6-5 and TRBJ1-3; D not certain. Germline CDR1 reads MNHEY; CDR2 reads SVGAGI. The V and J ends lost 6 bases and 11 bases respectively, with 23 bases between them. The CDR3 covers 15 residues.